A single sample is the source of the 8 T cell receptor beta chains below, sequenced in a study of shared clonotypes between healthy human individuals (dated by TCRdb to 2020 to 2021). Receptors were amplified or captured by the immunoSEQ multiplex PCR assay. TCRdb took this table from immuneACCESS and kept in-frame rearrangements with V and J called. Such tables lack part of the clones; where checked against another copy, unresolved V genes explain under half of the gap, and the rest is unexplained. This sample is represented by under 2,000,000 clones; just under 95% of them were singletons. The top ten hold 1.2% of the sample. CD8 naive samples were obtained by positive selection for CCR7 among CD45RO-negative cells, yielding a CD45RA+CCR7+ population from which TemRA cells were excluded. Sequencing was performed on naive CD8+ T cells sorted from blood. Taken with the paper, the label for cell subset or site translates to: CD45RA+CCR7+. The receptors stem from a man aged 18-30 years in good health.

This rearrangement joins TRBV7-9 to TRBJ1-4; 9 bases are shared with TRBD1. The CDR3 is 14 amino acids. Germline CDR1 SEHNR, CDR2 FQNEAQ (reference sequence). V was pared by 4 bases and J by 8 bases, with 5 bases of the junction left unmatched. CDR3 loop: CASSSTGGEEKLFF. DNA for the CDR3: TGTGCCAGCAGCTCGACAGGGGGAGAAGAAAAACTGTTTTTT.

The J gene is TRBJ1-2, the V gene TRBV6-1; 12 nucleotides line up with TRBD1. The CDR3 runs to 18 residues. The germline gives CDR1 MNHNS, CDR2 SASEGT. The junction had 14 bases not matched to a gene; V was cut back by 4 bases and J by 5 bases. Here the CDR3 DNA reads TGTGCCAGCAGTGGGACCCGGGGACAGGGGGCGTTGATTTATGGCTACACCTTC. Its protein is CASSGTRGQGALIYGYTF.

Turning to this clone: Other DNA sequences in the sample encode the same CDR3. V and J are TRBV10-3 and TRBJ1-5, with 9 nucleotides matching TRBD1. Unmatched junction bases numbered 0, after V lost 2 bases and J lost 4 bases. Per the germline V gene, CDR1 is ENHRY and CDR2 is SYGVKD. The CDR3 extends over 14 amino acids. The CDR3 here is CAISEGQGNQPQHF. The CDR3 coding sequence is TGTGCCATCAGTGAGGGACAGGGGAATCAGCCCCAGCATTTT.

In DNA, the CDR3 is TGCAGCGTTGAAGGTGGCCACAGCAATGAGCAGTTCTTC. Protein: CSVEGGHSNEQFF. The J gene is TRBJ2-1, the V gene TRBV29-1; unclear D gene. V shed 1 base and J shed 6 bases, with 10 bases lying between them. Per germline, CDR1 SQVTM and CDR2 ANQGSEA. There are 13 residues in the CDR3.

This chain links TRBV11-2 with TRBJ2-1; 7 bases fit TRBD2. This CDR3 is 19 amino acids long. The junction had 19 bases not matched to a gene; V was cut back by 1 base and J by 7 bases. CDR1 and CDR2 from the germline V gene are SGHAT and FQNNGV. CDR3 bases: TGTGCCAGCAGCTTAGGATGGGCGGAAGCGGGGCTGACGGGTAATGAGCAGTTCTTC. As protein: CASSLGWAEAGLTGNEQFF. The full variable domain, in which reference TRBV11-2 and TRBJ2-1 provide the parts outside the CDR3, is EAGVAQSPRYKIIEKRQSVAFWCNPISGHATLYWYQQILGQGPKLLIQFQNNGVVDDSQLPKDRFSAERLKGVDSTLKIQPAKLEDSAVYLCASSLGWAEAGLTGNEQFFGPGTRLTVL.

CDR3 nucleotide sequence: TGTGCCAGCAACCCGGAAGCTAACTATGGCTACACCTTC. Protein sequence: CASNPEANYGYTF. The rearrangement links TRBV6-1 to TRBJ1-2; D gene ambiguous. The length of the CDR3 is 13 residues. Germline V gene lookup returns CDR1 MNHNS and CDR2 SASEGT. With 7 bases removed from V and 0 bases from J, the gap between germline ends came to 9 bases.

The chain joins TRBV27 to TRBJ2-3; 8 positions match TRBD1. J lost 1 base, V lost 4 bases, and 4 bases had no gene match. There are 15 residues in the CDR3. Germline V lookup: CDR1 MNHEY, CDR2 SMNVEV (reference sequence). CDR3 sequence (DNA): TGTGCCAGCAGTTCGCAGGGGGCCGGCACAGATACGCAGTATTTT. The encoded protein is CASSSQGAGTDTQYF.

The CDR3 is CASSLVGWHEQYF. The DNA of the CDR3 is TGTGCCAGCAGCTTAGTGGGGTGGCACGAGCAGTACTTC. The chain has TRBV7-2 and TRBJ2-7; D is ambiguous. From germline, CDR1 is SGHTA and CDR2 FQGNSA. CDR3 length: 13 residues. V was trimmed by 1 base and J by 5 bases, leaving 9 bases between them.